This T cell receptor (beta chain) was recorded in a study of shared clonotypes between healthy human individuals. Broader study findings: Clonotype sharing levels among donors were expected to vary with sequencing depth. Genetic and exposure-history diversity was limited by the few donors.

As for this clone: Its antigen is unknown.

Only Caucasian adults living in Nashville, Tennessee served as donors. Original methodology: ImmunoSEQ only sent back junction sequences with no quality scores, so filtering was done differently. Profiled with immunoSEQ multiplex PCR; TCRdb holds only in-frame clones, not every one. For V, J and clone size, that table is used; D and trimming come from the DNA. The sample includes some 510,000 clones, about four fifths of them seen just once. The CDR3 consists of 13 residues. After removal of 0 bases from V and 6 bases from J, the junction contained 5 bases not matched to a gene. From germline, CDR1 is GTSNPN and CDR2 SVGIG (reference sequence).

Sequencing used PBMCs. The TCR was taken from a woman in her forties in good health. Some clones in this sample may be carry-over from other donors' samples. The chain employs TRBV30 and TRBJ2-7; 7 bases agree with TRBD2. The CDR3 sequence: CAWSVSLATEQYF. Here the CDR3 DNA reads TGTGCCTGGAGTGTGTCACTAGCGACCGAGCAGTACTTC.